This TCR beta chain emerged from a study of sequential checkpoint blockade in melanoma. Study background: Arm A got nivolumab then ipilimumab; arm B the reverse, 1:1. Twenty-two patients had matched tumor biopsies before treatment and at week 13 after nivolumab or ipilimumab alone. General study findings and limits: Clinical benefit was about 30 times likelier when tumor T-cell fraction and clonality increased. PD-L1 staining and CD8+ counts, not mutational load, tracked tumor T-cell clonality.

This CDR3 is 15 amino acids long. Deletions cut 0 bases from V and 0 bases from J, with 10 bases between. Per germline, CDR1 SGDLS and CDR2 YYNGEE. Of note for this clone: The antigen is not known.

Profiling relied on immunoSEQ multiplex PCR, and the TCRdb table lists in-frame clones only, not all of them. The sample carries about 3,400 clones, 20% to 25% recorded once. Documented treatment: randomized to nivolumab then ipilimumab (arm A) or the reverse (arm B). The rearrangement joins TRBV9 to TRBJ2-7; unclear D gene. Sequencing was performed on tumor tissue (inferred from file names), taken from a patient given nivolumab and ipilimumab in sequence. The clonotype comes from a human donor with melanoma. The CDR3 coding sequence is TGTGCCAGCAGCGTAGGAGGTCGGTACTCCTACGAGCAGTACTTC. Translation: CASSVGGRYSYEQYF.